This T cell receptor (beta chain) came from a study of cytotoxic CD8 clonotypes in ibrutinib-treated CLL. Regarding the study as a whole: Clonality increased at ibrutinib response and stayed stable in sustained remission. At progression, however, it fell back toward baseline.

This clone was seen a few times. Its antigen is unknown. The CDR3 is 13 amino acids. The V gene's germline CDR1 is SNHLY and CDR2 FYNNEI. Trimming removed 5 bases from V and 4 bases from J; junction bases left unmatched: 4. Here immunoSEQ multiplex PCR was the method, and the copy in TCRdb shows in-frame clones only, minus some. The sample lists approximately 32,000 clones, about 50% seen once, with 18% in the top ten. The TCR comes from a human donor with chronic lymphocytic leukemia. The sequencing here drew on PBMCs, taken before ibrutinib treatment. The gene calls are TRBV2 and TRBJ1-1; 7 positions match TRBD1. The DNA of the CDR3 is TGTGCCAGCAGTAGACAGGGACCCACTGAAGCTTTCTTT. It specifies CASSRQGPTEAFF.